This T cell receptor beta chain was captured by sequencing in a study of T cell repertoires in cytomegalovirus infection. About the study: Public TCR beta signatures indicated both CMV infection and matching HLA type.

Each CDR3 protein is one row after TCRdb ran MiXCR on the reads. This sample has around 240,000 distinct CDR3 sequences; approximately 22% occur once, and the top ten carry 18%. To note about this clonotype: Its specificity is unknown.

The CDR3 loop spans 13 amino acids. From germline, CDR1 is SQVTM and CDR2 ANQGSEA. The V end lost 6 bases, the J end lost 2 bases, and 12 bases lay between the germline ends. The study's findings and limits: Carriage of CMV together with the relevant HLA was identifiable through cumulative public TCR beta family frequency. Clonotypes of TCR beta that were HLA-C-restricted and CMV-specific dominated the ex vivo response.

The TCR comes from a human donor in good health (CMV status not recorded). Some clones in this sample may be carry-over from other donors' samples. The sequenced sample consisted of CD8+ T cells from PBMCs. The chain carries TRBV29-1 and TRBJ2-3; tentative D call: TRBD1 (5 bases). CDR3 in amino acids: CSVAGQFTDTQYF. DNA of the CDR3: TGCAGCGTCGCAGGGCAGTTCACAGATACGCAGTATTTT.